These T cell receptor beta chains were read from a single sample in a study of cytomegalovirus exposure and HLA in healthy donors. The assay was immunoSEQ multiplex PCR, and TCRdb's table has in-frame clones only and misses some. This sample has about 200,000 clones, with around nine tenths found just once. The specimen sequenced was PBMCs. These receptors originate from a woman aged 25-40 years in good health and CMV-seronegative. Both conserved end residues are part of each CDR3.

V	J	CDR3
TRBV6-5	TRBJ2-3	CASSYSRDTQEYF
TRBV12-2	TRBJ1-3	CASRLGGTPGGGNTIYF
TRBV7-6	TRBJ1-6	CASSSLGDMGSPLHF
TRBV2	TRBJ1-6	CASSVEDRGSPLHF
TRBV5-1	TRBJ2-3	CASSPSDRVRTDTQYF
TRBV7-2	TRBJ2-1	CASSRGASYNEQFF
TRBV5-1	TRBJ2-3	CASSLRVTERGTDTQYF
TRBV28	TRBJ2-7	CASSAPTGAARAGGREQYF
TRBV19	TRBJ1-5	CASSPISTNQPQHF
TRBV6-5	TRBJ2-5	CASSYTQPAIQTQYF
TRBV19	TRBJ1-5	CASSIRDSHPQHF
TRBV5-1	TRBJ2-7	CASSLGLAGAYEQYF
TRBV19	TRBJ2-3	CASRKPGLQTDTQYF
TRBV4-2	TRBJ2-1	CASSPRGGPYNEQFF
TRBV15	TRBJ2-5	CATSRFGGGSAHQETQYF
TRBV5-6	TRBJ2-5	CASSLDAETQYF
TRBV6-6	TRBJ2-1	CASSAGTRSDNEQFF
TRBV15	TRBJ2-2	CATSREPGGELFF
TRBV5-1	TRBJ2-2	CASSFSGGAGANTGELFF
TRBV2	TRBJ1-6	CASKKDRTDSPLHF
TRBV6-1	TRBJ1-1	CASSPQTVMAFF
TRBV28	TRBJ1-5	CASTVSGGVRQPQHF
TRBV5-6	TRBJ1-1	CASSGRTGGRTEAFF
TRBV6-5	TRBJ2-3	CASSFRTGRMRDTQYF
TRBV5-1	TRBJ1-3	CASSLPGTGDSGNTIYF
TRBV7-6	TRBJ2-1	CASSYRDRAFNEQFF
TRBV5-8	TRBJ2-6	CASSLGDRLHSGANVLTF
TRBV7-7	TRBJ1-5	CASSLGLALWRNQPQHF
TRBV7-9	TRBJ2-7	CASSLGVYEQYF
TRBV10-3	TRBJ1-5	CAISDGQGANQPQHF
TRBV7-9	TRBJ2-7	CASSLAIYEQYF
TRBV5-1	TRBJ2-3	CASSLELLTDTQYF
TRBV7-2	TRBJ2-7	CASSLVSAYEQYF
TRBV5-6	TRBJ2-5	CASSSGGGPWGRETQYF
TRBV28	TRBJ1-1	CASSLRQGNTEAFF
TRBV7-9	TRBJ1-1	CASSLILETEAFF
TRBV5-1	TRBJ1-3	CASSLYGGPISGNTIYF